The present T cell receptor (beta chain) was sequenced within a study of CXCR3-negative and CXCR3-positive naive CD8 T cells. Whole-study results and caveats: For memory CD8+ cells diversity was much lower, but both naive subsets had comparably high diversity.

In regard to this clonotype: No antigen is known for it.

The authors prepared UMI-labeled TRB cDNA libraries by 5' RACE. Using the 5' RACE reads, TCRdb records one entry per CDR3 protein without DNA. Its table lists about 38,000 distinct CDR3 sequences. Germline V gives CDR1 MGHRA, CDR2 YSYEKL. The length of the CDR3 is 17 residues. V and J are TRBV4-1 and TRBJ2-3; the D call from TCRdb, TRBD2, cannot be confirmed without DNA. The origin of this receptor is a human donor in good health. Some clones in this sample may be carry-over from other donors' samples. Input material: memory CD8+ T cells from blood. CDR3 loop: CASSQGWGTSSTDTQYF.